These T cell receptor beta chains were read from a single sample in a study of identical twins. TCRdb itself ran the 5' RACE reads through MiXCR, one entry per CDR3 protein. The sample shows roughly 290,000 distinct CDR3 sequences, roughly 8.6% of them seen only once. These sequences were also reported in another study, on yellow fever vaccine responses in identical twins.

Sequencing was performed on memory (CD45RO+) T cells sorted from blood. The receptors come from a woman younger than 30 in good health. CDR3s include the opening cysteine and the closing phenylalanine or tryptophan. D genes are given only for firm matches.

TRBJ2-1 | TRBD2 | TRBV7-9 | CASTPGQGLAGGNEQFF
TRBJ2-3 | TRBD1 | TRBV6-5 | CASGTGTGSTDTQYF
TRBJ2-5 | NA | TRBV18 | CASSPLLGAWETQYF
TRBJ2-3 | NA | TRBV29-1 | CSVVGSNTQYF
TRBJ2-1 | TRBD1 | TRBV20-1 | CSATGQGGQFF
TRBJ2-1 | NA | TRBV18 | CASSSQGEQFF
TRBJ2-3 | NA | TRBV25-1 | CASSDQVTQYF
TRBJ1-2 | NA | TRBV11-2 | CASSLMRDGYTF
TRBJ2-3 | TRBD1 | TRBV5-6 | CASSSPGQGTSDTQYF
TRBJ2-2 | NA | TRBV11-3 | CASSLVRGTTGELFF
TRBJ1-1 | NA | TRBV20-1 | CSAQAAEAFF
TRBJ2-3 | TRBD1 | TRBV7-6 | CASTPAQGAGSTDTQYF
TRBJ2-5 | TRBD1 | TRBV20-1 | CSAGGDRGKETQYF
TRBJ2-1 | TRBD2 | TRBV19 | CASSISTSGHISSYNEQFF
TRBJ2-7 | NA | TRBV27 | CASSLEQIYEQYF
TRBJ1-1 | TRBD1 | TRBV11-3 | CASSIRQGSAEAFF
TRBJ2-5 | TRBD2 | TRBV5-5 | CASNAGAGETQYF
TRBJ2-6 | NA | TRBV29-1 | CSVAGPDGANVLTF
TRBJ2-1 | TRBD2 | TRBV5-1 | CASSFAGTSGVYNEQFF
TRBJ2-3 | NA | TRBV5-5 | CASSLTGIYTDTQYF
TRBJ1-4 | TRBD1 | TRBV28 | CASSRTGPAREKLFF
TRBJ2-7 | TRBD2 | TRBV7-2 | CASSKLAGAYEQYF
TRBJ1-2 | TRBD1 | TRBV12-3/TRBV12-4 | CASSQRTGGMGYGYTF
TRBJ2-1 | NA | TRBV28 | CASRTDGMADYNEQFF
TRBJ2-1 | TRBD1 | TRBV7-2 | CASSRQGGNYNEQFF
TRBJ1-1 | NA | TRBV28 | CASSISTGFAFF
TRBJ2-3 | NA | TRBV28 | CASRRSRVEAADTQYF
TRBJ1-4 | TRBD1 | TRBV5-1 | CASSLSGQGNEKLFF
TRBJ1-2 | NA | TRBV27 | CASSLNGPNYGYTF
TRBJ2-1 | TRBD2 | TRBV5-6 | CASSFWGAGVEQFF
TRBJ1-1 | NA | TRBV27 | CASSLLGSKNTEAFF
TRBJ2-3 | TRBD1 | TRBV5-1 | CASSLGQGSIIDTQYF
TRBJ2-1 | NA | TRBV12-3/TRBV12-4 | CASSPTLARDSEQFF
TRBJ2-5 | NA | TRBV6-1 | CASSAAGQFGGAQYF
TRBJ2-5 | NA | TRBV27 | CASSLTGTPPGETQYF
TRBJ2-5 | TRBD2 | TRBV9 | CASSLWTSGGRETQYF
TRBJ2-7 | TRBD1 | TRBV6-1 | CASSDLHTTGGYEQYF
TRBJ2-3 | NA | TRBV12-3/TRBV12-4 | CASSLGAGRTDTQYF
TRBJ2-7 | TRBD2 | TRBV29-1 | CSVEDQGGSYEQYF
TRBJ2-5 | TRBD1 | TRBV6-1 | CASSHRDRGLGQETQYF
TRBJ1-4 | NA | TRBV4-2 | CASSLTAASNEKLFF
TRBJ2-1 | TRBD2 | TRBV12-3/TRBV12-4 | CASSSGTSGRNNEQFF